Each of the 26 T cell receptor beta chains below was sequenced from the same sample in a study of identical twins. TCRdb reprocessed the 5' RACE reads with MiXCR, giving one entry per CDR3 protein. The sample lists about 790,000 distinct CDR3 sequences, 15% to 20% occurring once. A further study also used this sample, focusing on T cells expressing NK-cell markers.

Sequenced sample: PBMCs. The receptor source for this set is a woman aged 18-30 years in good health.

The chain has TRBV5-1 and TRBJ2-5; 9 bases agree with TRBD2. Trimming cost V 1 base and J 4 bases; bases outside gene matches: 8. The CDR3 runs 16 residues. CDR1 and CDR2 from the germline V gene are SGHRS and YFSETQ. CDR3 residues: CASSLLSGGQGETQYF. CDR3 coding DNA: TGCGCCAGCAGCTTGTTGAGCGGGGGGCAGGGAGAGACCCAGTACTTC.

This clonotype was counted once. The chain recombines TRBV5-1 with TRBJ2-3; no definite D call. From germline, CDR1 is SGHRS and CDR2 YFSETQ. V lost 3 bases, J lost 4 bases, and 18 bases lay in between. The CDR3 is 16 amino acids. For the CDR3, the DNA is TGCGCCAGCAGCTCCGATTCCGATTTCCAGCCAGATACGCAGTATTTT. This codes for CASSSDSDFQPDTQYF.

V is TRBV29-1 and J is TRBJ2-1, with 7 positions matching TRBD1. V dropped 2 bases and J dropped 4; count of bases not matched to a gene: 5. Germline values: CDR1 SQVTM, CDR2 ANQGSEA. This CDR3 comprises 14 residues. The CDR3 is CSVERGQPYNEQFF. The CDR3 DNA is TGCAGCGTTGAACGGGGACAGCCTTACAATGAGCAGTTCTTC.

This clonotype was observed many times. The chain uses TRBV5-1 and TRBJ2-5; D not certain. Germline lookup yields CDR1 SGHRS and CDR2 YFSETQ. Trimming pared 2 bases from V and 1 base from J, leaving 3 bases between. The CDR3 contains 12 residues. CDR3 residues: CASSFLQETQYF. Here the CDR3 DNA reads TGCGCCAGCAGCTTTCTCCAAGAGACCCAGTACTTC.

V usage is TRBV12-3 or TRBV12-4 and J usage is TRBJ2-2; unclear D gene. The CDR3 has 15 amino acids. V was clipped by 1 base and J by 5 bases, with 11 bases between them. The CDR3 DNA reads TGTGCCAGCAGTTTAGGGGCCTCTGGGACCGGGGAGCTGTTTTTT. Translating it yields CASSLGASGTGELFF.

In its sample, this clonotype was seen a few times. This CDR3 is CASSPPGLAAGELFF. As DNA, the CDR3 is TGTGCCAGCAGCCCACCCGGACTAGCGGCCGGGGAGCTGTTTTTT. The V gene is TRBV5-4, the J gene TRBJ2-2, with 10 bases fitting TRBD2. The CDR3 contains 15 residues. The V gene end was trimmed by 4 bases and the J gene end by 6 bases; junction bases not matched to a gene: 6. Germline V CDR1 and CDR2: SGHNT, YYREEE (reference sequence). The full variable domain, its missing parts supplied by reference TRBV5-4 and TRBJ2-2, is ETGVTQSPTHLIKTRGQQVTLRCSSQSGHNTVSWYQQALGQGPQFIFQYYREEENGRGNFPPRFSGLQFPNYSSELNVNALELDDSALYLCASSPPGLAAGELFFGEGSRLTVL.

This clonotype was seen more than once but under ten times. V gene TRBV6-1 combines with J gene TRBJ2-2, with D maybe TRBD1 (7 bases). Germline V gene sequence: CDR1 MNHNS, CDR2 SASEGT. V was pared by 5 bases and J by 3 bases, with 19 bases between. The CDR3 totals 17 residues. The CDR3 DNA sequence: TGTGCCAGCAGTCCCCGATGGAGGGGGCAAGACACCGGGGAGCTGTTTTTT. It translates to CASSPRWRGQDTGELFF.

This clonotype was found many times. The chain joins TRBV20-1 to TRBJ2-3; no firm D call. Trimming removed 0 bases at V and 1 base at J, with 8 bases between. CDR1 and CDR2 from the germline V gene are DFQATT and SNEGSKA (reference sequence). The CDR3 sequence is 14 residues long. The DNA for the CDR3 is TGCAGTGCTAGAGATCTCAGCGGCACAGATACGCAGTATTTT. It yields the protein CSARDLSGTDTQYF.

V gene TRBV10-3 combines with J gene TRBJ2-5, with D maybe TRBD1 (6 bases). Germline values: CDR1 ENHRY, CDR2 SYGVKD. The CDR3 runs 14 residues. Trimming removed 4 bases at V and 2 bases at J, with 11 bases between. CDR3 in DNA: TGTGCCATCAGTGTGTCGGGACATCAAGAGACCCAGTACTTC. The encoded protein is CAISVSGHQETQYF.

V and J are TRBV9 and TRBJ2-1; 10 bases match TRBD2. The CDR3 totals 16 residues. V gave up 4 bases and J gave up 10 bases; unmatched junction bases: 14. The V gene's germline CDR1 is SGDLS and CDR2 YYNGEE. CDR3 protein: CASSRTSGEIDGEQFF. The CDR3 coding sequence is TGTGCCAGCAGCAGAACTAGCGGGGAGATCGATGGAGAGCAGTTCTTC. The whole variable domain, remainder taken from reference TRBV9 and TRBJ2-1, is DSGVTQTPKHLITATGQRVTLRCSPRSGDLSVYWYQQSLDQGLQFLIQYYNGEERAKGNILERFSAQQFPDLHSELNLSSLELGDSALYFCASSRTSGEIDGEQFFGPGTRLTVL.

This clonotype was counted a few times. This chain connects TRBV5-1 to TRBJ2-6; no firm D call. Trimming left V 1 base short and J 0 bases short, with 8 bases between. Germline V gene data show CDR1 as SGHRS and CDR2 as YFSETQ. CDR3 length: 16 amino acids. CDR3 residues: CASSLRWGSGANVLTF. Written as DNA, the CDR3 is TGCGCCAGCAGCTTGCGGTGGGGCTCTGGGGCCAACGTCCTGACTTTC.

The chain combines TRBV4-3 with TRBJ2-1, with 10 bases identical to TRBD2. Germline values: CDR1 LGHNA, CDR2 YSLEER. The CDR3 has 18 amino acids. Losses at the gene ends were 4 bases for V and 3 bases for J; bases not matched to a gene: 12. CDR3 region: CASSRGLAAKGGYNEQFF. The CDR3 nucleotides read TGCGCCAGCAGCCGCGGACTAGCGGCTAAAGGGGGCTACAATGAGCAGTTCTTC.

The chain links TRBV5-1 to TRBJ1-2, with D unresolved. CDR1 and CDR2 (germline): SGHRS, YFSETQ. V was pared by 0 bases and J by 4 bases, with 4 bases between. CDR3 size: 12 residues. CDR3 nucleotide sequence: TGCGCCAGCAGCTTGGACACCTATGGCTACACCTTC. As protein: CASSLDTYGYTF. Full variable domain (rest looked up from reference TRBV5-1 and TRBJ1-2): KAGVTQTPRYLIKTRGQQVTLSCSPISGHRSVSWYQQTPGQGLQFLFEYFSETQRNKGNFPGRFSGRQFSNSRSEMNVSTLELGDSALYLCASSLDTYGYTFGSGTRLTVV.

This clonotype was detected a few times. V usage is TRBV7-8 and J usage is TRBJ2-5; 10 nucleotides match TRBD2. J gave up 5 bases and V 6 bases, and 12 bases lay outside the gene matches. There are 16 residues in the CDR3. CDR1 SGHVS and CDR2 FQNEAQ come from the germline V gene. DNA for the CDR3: TGTGCCAGCAGTATACCAAGCGGGGGGGCCGGGGAGACCCAGTACTTC. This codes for CASSIPSGGAGETQYF.

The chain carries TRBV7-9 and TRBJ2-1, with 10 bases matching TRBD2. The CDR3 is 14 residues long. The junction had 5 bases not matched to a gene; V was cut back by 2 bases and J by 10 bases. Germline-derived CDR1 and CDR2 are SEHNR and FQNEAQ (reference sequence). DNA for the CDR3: TGTGCCAGCAGCTTACTAGCGGGAGTGGAGGAGCAGTTCTTC. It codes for CASSLLAGVEEQFF.

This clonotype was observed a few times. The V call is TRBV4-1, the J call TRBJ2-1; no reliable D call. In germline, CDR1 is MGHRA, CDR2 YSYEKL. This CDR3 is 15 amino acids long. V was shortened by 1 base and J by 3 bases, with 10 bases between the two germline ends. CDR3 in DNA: TGCGCCAGCAGCCAAGCACGCGGAGACTACAATGAGCAGTTCTTC. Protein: CASSQARGDYNEQFF.

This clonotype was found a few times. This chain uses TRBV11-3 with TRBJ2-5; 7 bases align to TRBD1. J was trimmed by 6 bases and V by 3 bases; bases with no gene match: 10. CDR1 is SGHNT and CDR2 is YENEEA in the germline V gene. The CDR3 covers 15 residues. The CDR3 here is CASSLDEGTAQTQYF. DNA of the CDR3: TGTGCCAGCAGCTTGGATGAAGGGACAGCCCAGACCCAGTACTTC.

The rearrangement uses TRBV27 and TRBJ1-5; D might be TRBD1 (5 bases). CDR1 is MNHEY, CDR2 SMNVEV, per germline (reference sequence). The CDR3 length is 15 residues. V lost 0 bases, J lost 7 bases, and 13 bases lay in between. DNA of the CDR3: TGTGCCAGCAGTTTATCCGGAGGGGTACTCCAGCCCCAGCATTTT. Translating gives CASSLSGGVLQPQHF.

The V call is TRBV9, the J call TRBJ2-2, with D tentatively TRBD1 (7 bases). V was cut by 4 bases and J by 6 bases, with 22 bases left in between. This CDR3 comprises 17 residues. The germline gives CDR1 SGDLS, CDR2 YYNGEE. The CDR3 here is CASSPRGAGRSAGELFF. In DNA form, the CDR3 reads TGTGCCAGCAGCCCCAGGGGGGCGGGGCGATCTGCCGGGGAGCTGTTTTTT.

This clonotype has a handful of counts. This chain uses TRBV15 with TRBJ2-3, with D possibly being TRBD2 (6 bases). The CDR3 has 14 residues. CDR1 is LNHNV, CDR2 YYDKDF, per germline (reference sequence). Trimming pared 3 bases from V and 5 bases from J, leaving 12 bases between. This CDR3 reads CATSREGSGDTQYF. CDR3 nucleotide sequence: TGTGCCACCAGCAGGGAGGGAAGCGGAGATACGCAGTATTTT.

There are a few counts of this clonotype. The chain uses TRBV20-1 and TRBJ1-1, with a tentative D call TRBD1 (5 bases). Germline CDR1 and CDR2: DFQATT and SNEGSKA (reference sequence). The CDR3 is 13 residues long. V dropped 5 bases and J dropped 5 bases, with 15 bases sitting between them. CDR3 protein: CSAPGRVRTEAFF. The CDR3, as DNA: TGCAGTGCTCCTGGCAGGGTCAGGACTGAAGCTTTCTTT.

CDR3 residues: CASSLTTGSVGYTF. The CDR3 bases are TGCGCCAGCAGCTTGACGACAGGGAGCGTTGGCTACACCTTC. The gene calls are TRBV5-1 and TRBJ1-2; TRBD1 matches at 7 bases. This CDR3 is built from 14 residues. Germline CDR1 is SGHRS and CDR2 is YFSETQ. V dropped 1 base and J dropped 7; count of bases not matched to a gene: 7. Full variable domain (remainder filled in from reference TRBV5-1 and TRBJ1-2): KAGVTQTPRYLIKTRGQQVTLSCSPISGHRSVSWYQQTPGQGLQFLFEYFSETQRNKGNFPGRFSGRQFSNSRSEMNVSTLELGDSALYLCASSLTTGSVGYTFGSGTRLTVV.

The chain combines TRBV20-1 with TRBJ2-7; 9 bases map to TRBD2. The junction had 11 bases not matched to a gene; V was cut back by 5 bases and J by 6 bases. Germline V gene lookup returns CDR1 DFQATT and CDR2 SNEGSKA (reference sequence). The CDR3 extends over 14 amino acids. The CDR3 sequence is CSAVPGLAPREQYF. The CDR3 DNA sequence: TGCAGTGCTGTTCCGGGACTAGCCCCCCGCGAGCAGTACTTC.

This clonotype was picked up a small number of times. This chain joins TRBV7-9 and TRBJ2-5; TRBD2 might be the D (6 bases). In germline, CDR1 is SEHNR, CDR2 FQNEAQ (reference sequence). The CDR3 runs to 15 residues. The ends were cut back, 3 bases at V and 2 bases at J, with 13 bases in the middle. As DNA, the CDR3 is TGTGCCAGCAGCTTTCCCAACGGGAGACAAGAGACCCAGTACTTC. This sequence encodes CASSFPNGRQETQYF.

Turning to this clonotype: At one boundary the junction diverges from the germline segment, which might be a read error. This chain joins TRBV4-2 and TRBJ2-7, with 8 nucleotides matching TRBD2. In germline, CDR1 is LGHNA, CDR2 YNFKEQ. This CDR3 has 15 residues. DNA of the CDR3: TGTGCCAGCAACCAACCCGGGACTAGCTCCTACGAGCAGTACTTC. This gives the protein CASNQPGTSSYEQYF.

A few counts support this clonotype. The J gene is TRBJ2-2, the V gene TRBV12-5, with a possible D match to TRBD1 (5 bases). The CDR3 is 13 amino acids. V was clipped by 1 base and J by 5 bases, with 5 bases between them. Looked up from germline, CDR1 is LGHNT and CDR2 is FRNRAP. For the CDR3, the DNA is TGTGCTAGTGGTTTGGAGGGGACCGGGGAGCTGTTTTTT. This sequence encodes CASGLEGTGELFF.